This T cell receptor beta chain was found in a study of OX40 agonist ivuxolimab in advanced cancers. Method: immunoSEQ multiplex PCR; TCRdb's copy keeps in-frame clones and lacks some. The repertoire holds about 68,000 clones, with approximately 80% as singletons. V was pared by 0 bases and J by 6 bases, with 12 bases between. The CDR3 contains 14 residues. CDR1 is SGHTS and CDR2 is YDEGEE in the germline V gene. The sampling schedule covered blood at baseline, cycle 4 day 1, and cycle 7 day 1. The clonotype comes from an adult with an advanced solid tumor such as melanoma, head and neck, liver or kidney cancer. V gene TRBV5-8 combines with J gene TRBJ1-2; D unclear. Sequencing used CD4+ or CD8+ T cells sorted from blood, obtained in a trial of the OX40 agonist ivuxolimab. CDR3 coding DNA: TGTGCCAGCAGCTTGGGTCCATTTAATCATGGCTACACCTTC. Encoded protein: CASSLGPFNHGYTF.